What follows are 3 T cell receptor beta chains derived from one specimen sequenced in a study of radiation and T cells in renal cell carcinoma. TCRdb's table, derived via immunoSEQ multiplex PCR, lists solely in-frame clones and lacks some. Of around 140,000 clones in the sample, about 87% were seen once. Time point defined: baseline pretreatment blood. Treatment of the sample: 15 Gy SBRT to primary tumor, nephrectomy 4 weeks later. This specimen consisted of blood, obtained from a patient whose treatment included radiotherapy and nephrectomy. The receptors were gathered from a woman aged 70-85 years with renal cell carcinoma.

In the case of this clone: One end of the junction fails to match germline, which may point to a read error. The chain joins TRBV7-7 to TRBJ2-2; 12 bases line up with TRBD2. CDR1 is SSHAT, CDR2 FNYEAQ, per germline (reference sequence). CDR3 size: 17 residues. The CDR3 DNA sequence: TGTGCTAGCAGCTTAGCGCGGCTAGCGGGGGGGCACGGGGAGCTGTTTTTT. Residues: CASSLARLAGGHGELFF.

This chain links TRBV5-4 with TRBJ2-5, with 13 bases identical to TRBD2. This CDR3 contains 15 residues. Germline values: CDR1 SGHNT, CDR2 YYREEE (reference sequence). J gave up 2 bases and V 7 bases, and 5 bases lay outside the gene matches. The CDR3 nucleotides read TGTGCCAGCTTTCCGGGACTAGCGGGGCAAGAGACCCAGTACTTC. It specifies CASFPGLAGQETQYF.

The chain uses TRBV27 and TRBJ2-3; tentative D call: TRBD2 (6 bases). Trimming took off 0 bases at V and 8 bases at J, with 9 bases between the two ends. The CDR3 runs 13 residues. CDR1 is MNHEY, CDR2 SMNVEV, per germline (reference sequence). The CDR3 sequence: CASSLSGLSTQYF. Here the CDR3 DNA reads TGTGCCAGCAGTTTATCGGGACTTAGTACGCAGTATTTT.